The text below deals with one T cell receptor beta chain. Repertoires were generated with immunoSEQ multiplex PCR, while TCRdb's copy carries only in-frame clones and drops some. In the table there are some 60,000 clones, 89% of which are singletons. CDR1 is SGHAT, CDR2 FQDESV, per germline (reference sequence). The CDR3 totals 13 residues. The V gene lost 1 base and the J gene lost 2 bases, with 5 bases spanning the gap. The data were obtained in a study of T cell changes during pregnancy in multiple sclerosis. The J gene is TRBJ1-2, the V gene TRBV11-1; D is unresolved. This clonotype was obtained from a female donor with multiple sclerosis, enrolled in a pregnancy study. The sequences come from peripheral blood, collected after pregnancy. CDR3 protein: CASSLVENYGYTF. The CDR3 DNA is TGTGCCAGCAGCTTAGTGGAGAACTATGGCTACACCTTC.